The next 12 T cell receptor beta chains were all read from a single sample in a study of shared clonotypes between healthy human individuals. Clones were sequenced by immunoSEQ multiplex PCR, and TCRdb holds only the in-frame ones, with some missing. This table holds 1.5 million to 1.9 million clones, 95% to 99% found once. Sequenced material: naive CD4+ T cells sorted from blood. The subset was: CD45RA+ positively selected. These receptors were collected from a man younger than 45 in good health.

The chain recombines TRBV9 with TRBJ1-1, with D hard to call. Germline assignment: CDR1 SGDLS and CDR2 YYNGEE. The CDR3 runs to 14 residues. Trimming stripped 1 base from V and 0 bases from J, with 7 bases between. CDR3 sequence (DNA): TGTGCCAGCAGCGTATTGGAAATGAACACTGAAGCTTTCTTT. Protein product: CASSVLEMNTEAFF.

With regard to this clone: Other DNA sequences in this specimen translate into the identical CDR3. This sequence joins TRBV18 and TRBJ2-1; unclear D gene. V lost 3 bases, J lost 7 bases, and 7 bases lay in between. The CDR3 loop spans 12 amino acids. The V gene's germline CDR1 is KGHSH and CDR2 LQKENI. The CDR3 DNA reads TGTGCCAGCTCACCGGCCGGGAATGAGCAGTTCTTC. This codes for CASSPAGNEQFF.

The V and J genes are TRBV9 and TRBJ2-3, with unresolved D. Trimming took 4 bases from V and 2 from J, leaving 11 bases between them. From germline, CDR1 is SGDLS and CDR2 YYNGEE. The CDR3 is 14 amino acids. CDR3 nucleotides: TGTGCCAGCAGCTCCCCCACACACACAGATACGCAGTATTTT. The encoded protein is CASSSPTHTDTQYF. Combining the CDR3 with reference TRBV9 and TRBJ2-3 gives the whole variable domain DSGVTQTPKHLITATGQRVTLRCSPRSGDLSVYWYQQSLDQGLQFLIQYYNGEERAKGNILERFSAQQFPDLHSELNLSSLELGDSALYFCASSSPTHTDTQYFGPGTRLTVL.

Comment on this clone: The sample holds other DNA sequences that translate to the same CDR3. The genes are TRBV18 and TRBJ2-3; D not resolved. The CDR3 length is 12 residues. Germline V lookup: CDR1 KGHSH, CDR2 LQKENI. V shed 1 base and J shed 6 bases, with 5 bases lying between them. The CDR3 loop is CASSPRVDTQYF. DNA for the CDR3: TGTGCCAGCTCACCACGGGTCGATACGCAGTATTTT.

The chain is built from TRBV19 and TRBJ2-2; D is undetermined. The CDR3 is 15 amino acids. V gave up 3 bases and J gave up 2 bases, with 10 bases separating them. CDR1 LNHDA and CDR2 SQIVND come from the germline V gene (reference sequence). In DNA, the CDR3 is TGTGCCAGTAGTATCGGTCTAACAAACACCGGGGAGCTGTTTTTT. This gives the protein CASSIGLTNTGELFF.

The rearrangement links TRBV5-5 to TRBJ1-2; D ambiguous. Trimming shortened V by 2 bases and J by 8 bases, and 13 bases separated the two germline ends. Germline CDR1 reads SGHKS; CDR2 reads YYEKEE (reference sequence). The CDR3 contains 13 residues. Here the CDR3 reads CASSFTSGSGYTF. CDR3 in DNA: TGTGCCAGCAGCTTTACCTCGGGATCCGGCTACACCTTC.

The genes are TRBV6-5 and TRBJ2-1; 7 nucleotides align to TRBD2. Germline trimming cut 5 bases from V and 2 bases from J; bases unmatched to any gene: 6. Germline-derived CDR1 and CDR2 are MNHEY and SVGAGI. The CDR3 length is 15 residues. The CDR3 bases are TGTGCCAGCAGTCAAACTAGCGCGACCTACAATGAGCAGTTCTTC. Protein sequence: CASSQTSATYNEQFF.

Turning to this clone: Other DNA sequences within the sample encode an identical CDR3. The CDR3 region is CASSPRPGLVSYEQYF. The CDR3, as DNA: TGTGCCAGCAGCCCTCGCCCGGGACTGGTCTCCTACGAGCAGTACTTC. The chain links TRBV9 to TRBJ2-7, with D perhaps matching TRBD2 (6 bases). CDR3 length: 16 amino acids. Looked up from germline, CDR1 is SGDLS and CDR2 is YYNGEE. Trimming took off 4 bases at V and 0 bases at J, with 17 bases between the two ends.

The chain links TRBV4-2 to TRBJ1-5; D is ambiguous. In germline, CDR1 is LGHNA, CDR2 YNFKEQ. Trimming stripped 9 bases from V and 3 bases from J, with 18 bases between. This CDR3 is built from 15 residues. CDR3 loop: CASRRSFDFNQPQHF. The CDR3 DNA reads TGTGCCAGTCGCAGGTCCTTCGACTTCAATCAGCCCCAGCATTTT.

The chain employs TRBV11-3 and TRBJ2-3; no clear D. The CDR3 extends over 13 amino acids. The V end was cut by 3 bases, the J end by 5 bases, with 9 bases between. Germline V gene data show CDR1 as SGHNT and CDR2 as YENEEA. In DNA form, the CDR3 reads TGTGCCAGCAGCTTGGTTCGAGAAGATACGCAGTATTTT. Its translation is CASSLVREDTQYF.

The chain has TRBV7-9 and TRBJ2-7; D might be TRBD1 or TRBD2, each matching 5 bases. The CDR3 extends over 14 amino acids. V was pared by 6 bases and J by 3 bases, with 15 bases between. Germline-derived CDR1 and CDR2 are SEHNR and FQNEAQ (reference sequence). For the CDR3, the DNA is TGTGCCAGCAGAGACTCCGGGACGGTCTACGAGCAGTACTTC. Translating it yields CASRDSGTVYEQYF.

The rearrangement joins TRBV4-3 to TRBJ1-4; D remains unclear. The V gene lost 1 base and the J gene lost 6 bases, with 9 bases spanning the gap. The V gene's germline CDR1 is LGHNA and CDR2 YSLEER. The CDR3 is 14 amino acids. CDR3 protein: CASSQGPRYEKLFF. The CDR3 nucleotides read TGCGCCAGCAGCCAAGGGCCAAGGTATGAAAAACTGTTTTTT.